This T cell receptor (beta chain) derives from a study of shared clonotypes between healthy human individuals. Study-wide background: Per donor, CD8 memory used one plate, CD8 naive used two, CD4 memory used three and CD4 naive used three. Study-wide results and caveats: Collection of samples was limited to blood; tissue repertoires likely differ.

Repertoires were generated with immunoSEQ multiplex PCR, while TCRdb's copy carries only in-frame clones and drops some. This sample yields 2 million to 2.5 million clones, of which approximately 95% are seen a single time; 1% to 1.3% belongs to the top ten. Positively selected for CCR7, the CD45RO-negative cells used as naive CD8 cells excluded terminally differentiated effector memory CD45RA+ cells. Per the germline V gene, CDR1 is WNHNN and CDR2 is SYGVQD (reference sequence). Deletions cut 5 bases from V and 3 bases from J, with 20 bases between. This CDR3 is 16 amino acids long. Of note for this clone: Its cognate antigen is unknown.

The receptor was derived from a man younger than 35 in good health. The sample taken for sequencing was naive CD8+ T cells sorted from blood. The rearrangement links TRBV10-1 to TRBJ2-7; either TRBD1 or TRBD2 may supply D (5 bases each). CDR3 nucleotides: TGCGCCAGCAGTTCGAGCGTAGAGGGGTTTTACTACGAGCAGTACTTC. This translates into CASSSSVEGFYYEQYF.